Below, 28 T cell receptor beta chains from the same sample are listed, as sequenced in a study of T cell responses to AZD1222 COVID-19 vaccine. Profiled with immunoSEQ multiplex PCR; TCRdb holds only in-frame clones, not every one. The sample records 90,000 to 150,000 clones, over 75% being singletons. The source material was peripheral blood, sampled on day 0 of AZD1222 vaccination. Source of these receptors: an adult in good health.

The table lists this clone with a count of one. The chain carries TRBV7-6 and TRBJ2-5; D gene unclear. The CDR3 spans 12 residues. Germline V gene lookup returns CDR1 SGHVS and CDR2 FNYEAQ. V was pared by 4 bases and J by 4 bases, with 7 bases between. The CDR3 region has the DNA TGTGCCAGCAGCTCAATCATAGAGACCCAGTACTTC. Its protein is CASSSIIETQYF.

The V gene is TRBV5-5, the J gene TRBJ1-2; 7 nucleotides match TRBD1. CDR1 is SGHKS and CDR2 is YYEKEE in the germline V gene (reference sequence). CDR3 length equals 14 residues. Trimming removed 7 bases from V and 3 bases from J; junction bases left unmatched: 9. The CDR3 reads CASGPGQLDYGYTF. In DNA form, the CDR3 reads TGTGCCAGCGGACCGGGACAGCTCGACTATGGCTACACCTTC.

This CDR3 reads CASSPGGVFGYTF. The CDR3 DNA sequence: TGTGCCAGTAGTCCCGGGGGGGTATTCGGCTACACCTTC. V usage is TRBV19 and J usage is TRBJ1-2; D might be TRBD1 (5 bases). Trimming left V 5 bases short and J 8 bases short, with 15 bases between. The CDR3 spans 13 residues. Germline V CDR1 and CDR2: LNHDA, SQIVND (reference sequence).

The J gene is TRBJ2-7, the V gene TRBV6-2 or TRBV6-3; 9 bases match TRBD1. Losses at the gene ends were 3 bases for V and 7 bases for J; bases not matched to a gene: 10. Germline CDR1 is MNHEY and CDR2 is SVGEGT. CDR3 size: 15 residues. The chain's CDR3 is CASSYGQGWVVEQYF. The CDR3 region has the DNA TGTGCCAGCAGTTATGGACAGGGGTGGGTTGTGGAGCAGTACTTC.

V gene TRBV12-3 or TRBV12-4 combines with J gene TRBJ1-1; D is ambiguous. The V end lost 6 bases, the J end lost 1 base, and 6 bases lay between the germline ends. This CDR3 comprises 12 residues. In DNA, the CDR3 is TGTGCCAGCAGCCTGGAGAACACTGAAGCTTTCTTT. Translated: CASSLENTEAFF.

This chain uses TRBV7-9 with TRBJ1-6; tentatively, D is TRBD1 (6 bases). V was cut by 2 bases and J by 9 bases, with 14 bases left in between. Germline values: CDR1 SEHNR, CDR2 FQNEAQ (reference sequence). The length of the CDR3 is 15 residues. CDR3 loop: CASSLLLGAVSPLHF. The CDR3 bases are TGTGCCAGCAGCTTACTCTTGGGGGCGGTTTCACCCCTCCACTTT.

This clone was detected many times. This CDR3 is CASGPMGVSTDTQYF. The CDR3 DNA is TGTGCCAGCGGCCCTATGGGGGTTAGCACAGATACGCAGTATTTT. The chain recombines TRBV21-1 with TRBJ2-3. TRBV21-1 is given as a pseudogene. The CDR3 contains 15 residues.

The chain has TRBV7-2 and TRBJ1-3; 9 nucleotides align to TRBD1. J lost 3 bases, V lost 5 bases, and 8 bases had no gene match. This CDR3 is 16 amino acids long. CDR1 is SGHTA, CDR2 FQGNSA, per germline. CDR3 amino acids: CASSHGQGTGGNTIYF. The CDR3, as DNA: TGTGCCAGCAGCCACGGACAGGGGACAGGTGGAAACACCATATATTTT.

The J gene is TRBJ1-3, the V gene TRBV5-5; D uncertain. V gave up 4 bases and J gave up 0 bases, with 14 bases separating them. This CDR3 comprises 16 residues. In germline, CDR1 is SGHKS, CDR2 YYEKEE (reference sequence). The DNA for the CDR3 is TGTGCCAGCAGCCAGAACGGCGCGAGCTCTGGAAACACCATATATTTT. Its translation: CASSQNGASSGNTIYF.

This clone was detected a few times. The chain joins TRBV18 to TRBJ1-2; D unresolved. Trimming cost V 3 bases and J 8 bases, with 13 bases left between them. This CDR3 contains 13 residues. Germline V gene data show CDR1 as KGHSH and CDR2 as LQKENI. The CDR3 DNA follows: TGTGCCAGCTCACCGTTGGATCGGGCAGGCTACACCTTC. It is translated as CASSPLDRAGYTF.

The chain carries TRBV27 and TRBJ1-6; D perhaps matches TRBD1 (6 bases). Per the germline V gene, CDR1 is MNHEY and CDR2 is SMNVEV (reference sequence). Deletions cut 3 bases from V and 9 bases from J, with 12 bases between. The CDR3 is 14 amino acids. CDR3 nucleotides: TGTGCCAGCAGTTTTGGGGGGGCTGGTTCACCCCTCCACTTT. It encodes CASSFGGAGSPLHF.

The J gene is TRBJ1-2, the V gene TRBV5-4; tentative D call: TRBD1 (6 bases). Trimming took 3 bases from V and 8 from J, leaving 11 bases between them. CDR3 length: 12 amino acids. CDR1 and CDR2 from the germline V gene are SGHNT and YYREEE (reference sequence). DNA of the CDR3: TGTGCCAGCAGCTCAAAGGGGGTAGGCTACACCTTC. Translation: CASSSKGVGYTF.

The chain uses TRBV2 and TRBJ2-7; D is undetermined. V was cut by 4 bases and J by 9 bases, with 10 bases left in between. The CDR3 has 11 amino acids. In germline, CDR1 is SNHLY, CDR2 FYNNEI. The CDR3 region has the DNA TGTGCCAGCAGTGGGTCGGCGTGGCAGTACTTC. Its protein product is CASSGSAWQYF.

The chain joins TRBV7-9 to TRBJ1-2, with TRBD1 matching 7 bases. CDR1 is SEHNR and CDR2 is FQNEAQ in the germline V gene (reference sequence). The CDR3 runs 16 residues. Trimming at V came to 5 bases and at J to 4 bases, leaving 13 bases not matched to a gene. In DNA form, the CDR3 reads TGTGCCAGCAGCGTCTACAGGGGTGGTCTCCCCTATGGCTACACCTTC. Translated, it gives CASSVYRGGLPYGYTF.

This chain connects TRBV18 to TRBJ2-3, with 7 bases that match TRBD2. V trimming: 4 bases; J trimming: 3 bases; junction bases outside the gene matches: 13. CDR3 length: 17 amino acids. Looked up from germline, CDR1 is KGHSH and CDR2 is LQKENI. CDR3 in amino acids: CASSRGSSGVLTDTQYF. CDR3 nucleotide sequence: TGTGCCAGCTCACGAGGGTCTAGCGGTGTCTTGACAGATACGCAGTATTTT.

The chain couples TRBV7-2 to TRBJ1-2; D unresolved. The germline V gene encodes CDR1 SGHTA and CDR2 FQGNSA. V was cut by 1 base and J by 4 bases, with 13 bases left in between. CDR3 length equals 15 residues. DNA for the CDR3: TGTGCCAGCAGCTTAGGGGCGGGAGAAATCTATGGCTACACCTTC. Protein product: CASSLGAGEIYGYTF.

This chain uses TRBV7-2 with TRBJ1-2; D gene ambiguous. This CDR3 region has 15 residues. V gave up 4 bases and J gave up 0 bases, with 12 bases separating them. Per the germline V gene, CDR1 is SGHTA and CDR2 is FQGNSA. The CDR3 bases are TGTGCCAGCAGCTCCCTGGACGGATCTAACTATGGCTACACCTTC. It codes for CASSSLDGSNYGYTF. Combining the CDR3 with reference TRBV7-2 and TRBJ1-2 gives the whole variable domain GAGVSQSPSNKVTEKGKDVELRCDPISGHTALYWYRQSLGQGLEFLIYFQGNSAPDKSGLPSDRFSAERTGGSVSTLTIQRTQQEDSAVYLCASSSLDGSNYGYTFGSGTRLTVV.

The rearrangement uses TRBV6-5 and TRBJ2-5, with TRBD2 matching 9 bases. This CDR3 contains 15 residues. Germline V gene lookup returns CDR1 MNHEY and CDR2 SVGAGI. V shed 2 bases, J shed 4 bases, and the junction held 5 bases outside the gene matches. CDR3 sequence (DNA): TGTGCCAGCAGTTACGGGCTAGCGGGGTCAGAGACCCAGTACTTC. It codes for CASSYGLAGSETQYF.

The chain joins TRBV6-5 to TRBJ2-5; 9 nucleotides match TRBD2. The CDR3 runs 14 residues. Germline V gene sequence: CDR1 MNHEY, CDR2 SVGAGI. Trimming at V came to 3 bases and at J to 4 bases, leaving 3 bases not matched to a gene. CDR3 protein: CASSYRTSAETQYF. The CDR3 DNA reads TGTGCCAGCAGTTATCGGACTAGCGCAGAGACCCAGTACTTC.

The chain has TRBV19 and TRBJ1-1; TRBD1 might be the D (5 bases). V lost 5 bases and J 4 bases, leaving 8 bases between the germline ends. The CDR3 contains 12 residues. Germline CDR1 LNHDA, CDR2 SQIVND (reference sequence). CDR3 in amino acids: CASSPRVTEAFF. The CDR3 nucleotides read TGTGCCAGTAGTCCCAGGGTCACTGAAGCTTTCTTT.

V gene TRBV27 combines with J gene TRBJ1-5; 7 bases align to TRBD1. Germline V gene sequence: CDR1 MNHEY, CDR2 SMNVEV (reference sequence). V trimming: 4 bases; J trimming: 1 base; junction bases outside the gene matches: 7. CDR3 length: 16 residues. CDR3 DNA: TGTGCCAGCAGTTCGACGCCACAGGGGAGCAATCAGCCCCAGCATTTT. It encodes CASSSTPQGSNQPQHF.

Only one count was recorded for this clone. The CDR3 loop is CASSFTQGATEAFF. DNA for the CDR3: TGTGCCAGCAGCTTCACTCAGGGGGCCACTGAAGCTTTCTTT. The chain joins TRBV7-8 to TRBJ1-1, with 8 bases lining up with TRBD1. Germline V gene sequence: CDR1 SGHVS, CDR2 FQNEAQ. J gave up 4 bases and V 3 bases, and 4 bases lay outside the gene matches. The CDR3 spans 14 residues.

The V call is TRBV7-3, the J call TRBJ1-2, with 7 bases identical to TRBD1. From germline, CDR1 is SGHTA and CDR2 FQGTGA. The ends lost 5 bases at V and 13 bases at J; junction bases unmatched: 16. The CDR3 spans 14 residues. CDR3 loop: CASSLTGDIRDSTF. As DNA, the CDR3 is TGTGCCAGCAGCCTTACGGGAGACATCCGGGACAGCACCTTC.

In its sample, this clone was seen once. The chain uses TRBV10-2 and TRBJ2-7, with TRBD1 identical over 7 bases. Looked up from germline, CDR1 is WSHSY and CDR2 is SAAADI. V lost 0 bases and J lost 2; bases outside the gene matches: 1. CDR3 length equals 14 residues. This CDR3 reads CASSESQGAYEQYF. The CDR3 DNA follows: TGCGCCAGCAGTGAGTCGCAGGGGGCCTACGAGCAGTACTTC.

The gene calls are TRBV14 and TRBJ1-2; D is ambiguous. CDR3 size: 18 residues. V dropped 2 bases and J dropped 1 base, with 20 bases sitting between them. Germline V gene lookup returns CDR1 SGHDN and CDR2 FVKESK. The CDR3 coding sequence is TGTGCCAGCAGCCAATTCACGGCGGCCCGGGGATTTAACTATGGCTACACCTTC. It encodes CASSQFTAARGFNYGYTF. Complete variable domain (other parts from reference TRBV14 and TRBJ1-2): EAGVTQFPSHSVIEKGQTVTLRCDPISGHDNLYWYRRVMGKEIKFLLHFVKESKQDESGMPNNRFLAERTGGTYSTLKVQPAELEDSGVYFCASSQFTAARGFNYGYTFGSGTRLTVV.

This sequence joins TRBV14 and TRBJ2-3, with 8 bases lining up with TRBD1. This CDR3 region has 16 residues. The germline gives CDR1 SGHDN, CDR2 FVKESK. J lost 0 bases, V lost 3 bases, and 5 bases had no gene match. The CDR3 loop is CASSHRGRPSTDTQYF. The CDR3 DNA reads as TGTGCCAGCAGCCACAGGGGGCGACCTAGCACAGATACGCAGTATTTT.

V gene TRBV7-3 combines with J gene TRBJ1-6, with 10 bases aligning to TRBD1. Trimming removed 5 bases from V and 7 bases from J; junction bases left unmatched: 5. The CDR3 spans 15 residues. Germline CDR1 is SGHTA and CDR2 is FQGTGA. CDR3 amino acids: CASSPGTGVNSPLHF. Here the CDR3 DNA reads TGTGCCAGCAGCCCGGGGACAGGGGTGAATTCACCCCTCCACTTT.

This rearrangement joins TRBV2 to TRBJ1-5; 7 bases fit TRBD1. Germline trimming cut 2 bases from V and 8 bases from J; bases unmatched to any gene: 6. The CDR3 is made up of 14 amino acids. Germline assignment: CDR1 SNHLY and CDR2 FYNNEI. The CDR3 is CASSEQGGGEPQHF. CDR3 DNA: TGTGCCAGCAGTGAACAAGGGGGCGGTGAGCCCCAGCATTTT.